A single sample is the source of the 28 T cell receptor beta chains below, sequenced in a study of cytotoxic CD8 clonotypes in ibrutinib-treated CLL. TCRdb's table, derived via immunoSEQ multiplex PCR, lists solely in-frame clones and lacks some. The profile shows approximately 280,000 clones, roughly three quarters of them singletons. Here the sequenced sample was PBMCs, taken at disease progression, from a patient treated with ibrutinib. The receptor set was obtained from a human donor with chronic lymphocytic leukemia.

The chain recombines TRBV9 with TRBJ1-2; tentatively, D is TRBD1 (6 bases). The CDR3 consists of 14 residues. CDR1 is SGDLS and CDR2 is YYNGEE in the germline V gene. The V gene lost 6 bases and the J gene lost 4 bases, with 16 bases spanning the gap. CDR3 in DNA: TGTGCCAGCACACCCGGGGGGGCCATCTATGGCTACACCTTC. As protein: CASTPGGAIYGYTF.

This clone was seen just once. This chain connects TRBV5-4 to TRBJ2-1; weak D call: TRBD2 (5 bases). Per the germline V gene, CDR1 is SGHNT and CDR2 is YYREEE (reference sequence). Deletions cut 0 bases from V and 10 bases from J, with 8 bases between. CDR3 length equals 12 residues. DNA of the CDR3: TGTGCCAGCAGCTTGGGCGGGTCCGAGCAGTTCTTC. Its protein is CASSLGGSEQFF. Filled out from reference TRBV5-4 and TRBJ2-1, the complete variable domain reads ETGVTQSPTHLIKTRGQQVTLRCSSQSGHNTVSWYQQALGQGPQFIFQYYREEENGRGNFPPRFSGLQFPNYSSELNVNALELDDSALYLCASSLGGSEQFFGPGTRLTVL.

This chain links TRBV5-1 with TRBJ2-7; D is perhaps TRBD1 (6 bases). The germline V and J ends were trimmed by 4 bases and 3 bases, with 11 bases remaining between them. Germline V gives CDR1 SGHRS, CDR2 YFSETQ. The length of the CDR3 is 13 residues. This CDR3 reads CASSIRTDYEQYF. CDR3 coding DNA: TGCGCCAGCAGCATCAGGACAGACTACGAGCAGTACTTC.

This clone is a singleton in its sample. The J gene is TRBJ2-5, the V gene TRBV11-3, with D possibly matching TRBD1 (5 bases). Deletions cut 5 bases from V and 3 bases from J, with 10 bases between. The CDR3 is made up of 13 amino acids. Germline loops: CDR1 SGHNT, CDR2 YENEEA. CDR3 in DNA: TGTGCCAGCAGCCCAGGGCTAAAAGAGACCCAGTACTTC. Protein product: CASSPGLKETQYF.

CDR3 residues: CSVERGTSPVFYEQYF. CDR3 in DNA: TGCAGCGTTGAAAGGGGGACCAGCCCGGTTTTCTACGAGCAGTACTTC. This chain links TRBV29-1 with TRBJ2-7; tentatively, D is TRBD1 (6 bases). V was clipped by 2 bases and J by 3 bases, with 20 bases between them. This CDR3 spans 16 amino acids. CDR1 and CDR2 (germline): SQVTM, ANQGSEA.

This clone was detected once. This chain links TRBV4-1 with TRBJ1-5; D remains ambiguous. Germline V CDR1 and CDR2: MGHRA, YSYEKL. The CDR3 consists of 17 residues. The ends were cut back, 0 bases at V and 1 base at J, with 13 bases in the middle. CDR3 coding DNA: TGCGCCAGCAGCCAAGAAGGGAGACTCTGGAGCAATCAGCCCCAGCATTTT. This sequence encodes CASSQEGRLWSNQPQHF.

The chain has TRBV15 and TRBJ2-7, with TRBD1 matching 9 bases. The CDR3 is made up of 17 amino acids. After removal of 0 bases from V and 0 bases from J, the junction contained 6 bases not matched to a gene. CDR1 is LNHNV and CDR2 is YYDKDF in the germline V gene (reference sequence). The CDR3 reads CATSREPTGGRSYEQYF. The CDR3 DNA reads as TGTGCCACCAGCAGAGAACCCACAGGGGGCCGCTCCTACGAGCAGTACTTC.

The gene calls are TRBV6-1 and TRBJ2-7; tentatively, D is TRBD2 (5 bases). The CDR3 is made up of 14 amino acids. Trimming took 4 bases from V and 3 from J, leaving 13 bases between them. CDR1 and CDR2 (germline): MNHNS, SASEGT. The CDR3 DNA reads as TGTGCCAGCAGTGTGAGTAGAGGAGGCTACGAGCAGTACTTC. Its translation: CASSVSRGGYEQYF.

The chain uses TRBV7-6 and TRBJ1-5; 8 bases fit TRBD1. The CDR3 runs to 15 residues. The V gene's germline CDR1 is SGHVS and CDR2 FNYEAQ. Unmatched junction bases numbered 7, after V lost 4 bases and J lost 5 bases. The chain's CDR3 is CASSSGQGLDQPQHF. The CDR3 DNA reads as TGTGCCAGCAGCTCAGGACAGGGCCTTGATCAGCCCCAGCATTTT.

The V call is TRBV5-1, the J call TRBJ1-1, with 9 bases aligning to TRBD1. CDR3 length equals 15 residues. The germline CDR1 and CDR2 sequences are SGHRS and YFSETQ. J lost 4 bases, V lost 4 bases, and 8 bases had no gene match. CDR3 amino acids: CASSERTGVATEAFF. The CDR3 bases are TGCGCCAGCAGCGAAAGGACAGGGGTGGCCACTGAAGCTTTCTTT. Full variable domain (rest looked up from reference TRBV5-1 and TRBJ1-1): KAGVTQTPRYLIKTRGQQVTLSCSPISGHRSVSWYQQTPGQGLQFLFEYFSETQRNKGNFPGRFSGRQFSNSRSEMNVSTLELGDSALYLCASSERTGVATEAFFGQGTRLTVV.

This chain connects TRBV6-1 to TRBJ2-1; D is perhaps TRBD2 (5 bases). The CDR3 extends over 13 amino acids. V dropped 7 bases and J dropped 14 bases, with 21 bases sitting between them. Germline CDR1 MNHNS, CDR2 SASEGT. CDR3 DNA sequence: TGTGCCAGCACCTACTTTAGCGACCCTGTCAAGTTCTTC. This sequence encodes CASTYFSDPVKFF.

The V call is TRBV10-3, the J call TRBJ2-2, with D unresolved. The length of the CDR3 is 15 residues. Trimming removed 0 bases from V and 4 bases from J, with 9 bases in between. Per germline, CDR1 ENHRY and CDR2 SYGVKD. CDR3 sequence reads: CAISESGAPTGELFF. The DNA of the CDR3 is TGTGCCATCAGTGAGTCTGGAGCCCCCACCGGGGAGCTGTTTTTT.

This clone was seen just once. V is TRBV5-4 and J is TRBJ2-5; 10 bases are a match to TRBD1. This CDR3 is built from 17 residues. Germline CDR1 SGHNT, CDR2 YYREEE (reference sequence). Unmatched junction bases numbered 13, after V lost 3 bases and J lost 5 bases. The DNA for the CDR3 is TGTGCCAGCAGCTCTGTTTTTCGACAGGGGGCCTGGGAGACCCAGTACTTC. Its protein is CASSSVFRQGAWETQYF.

J is TRBJ2-7 and V is TRBV15; D unresolved. CDR1 LNHNV and CDR2 YYDKDF come from the germline V gene (reference sequence). CDR3 length equals 15 residues. Trimming took 5 bases from V and 2 from J, leaving 16 bases between them. The CDR3 loop is CATSAENRPPYEQYF. The CDR3 bases are TGTGCCACCAGCGCAGAGAATAGACCCCCCTACGAGCAGTACTTC.

The V gene is TRBV27, the J gene TRBJ1-2; 9 bases align to TRBD1. In germline, CDR1 is MNHEY, CDR2 SMNVEV (reference sequence). The junction had 2 bases not matched to a gene; V was cut back by 5 bases and J by 4 bases. The length of the CDR3 is 13 residues. In DNA form, the CDR3 reads TGTGCCAGCAGTGAACAGGGGGCCTATGGCTACACCTTC. It specifies CASSEQGAYGYTF.

This clone was observed a few times. This rearrangement joins TRBV15 to TRBJ2-7; 7 bases line up with TRBD1. CDR3 length: 17 amino acids. Germline CDR1 and CDR2: LNHNV and YYDKDF (reference sequence). Germline trimming cut 3 bases from V and 0 bases from J; bases unmatched to any gene: 11. Here the CDR3 DNA reads TGTGCCACCAGCAGCTTCCGGGCCCGACAGGGCTCCTACGAGCAGTACTTC. It is translated as CATSSFRARQGSYEQYF.

The chain recombines TRBV7-9 with TRBJ2-5, with D maybe TRBD1 (6 bases). Trimming pared 4 bases from V and 5 bases from J, leaving 17 bases between. This CDR3 spans 15 amino acids. Germline loops: CDR1 SEHNR, CDR2 FQNEAQ (reference sequence). The CDR3, as DNA: TGTGCCAGCAGCTACCGACTCCCCCAGGGGGAGACCCAGTACTTC. Protein: CASSYRLPQGETQYF.

V usage is TRBV7-2 and J usage is TRBJ2-7; no definite D call. Germline CDR1 is SGHTA and CDR2 is FQGNSA. V shed 1 base and J shed 2 bases, with 12 bases lying between them. The length of the CDR3 is 15 residues. CDR3 DNA sequence: TGTGCCAGCAGCTTAGAGGCAGGCTATACCTACGAGCAGTACTTC. As protein: CASSLEAGYTYEQYF.

The J gene is TRBJ2-1, the V gene TRBV2; possible D gene TRBD1, 6 bases. Germline V gene data show CDR1 as SNHLY and CDR2 as FYNNEI. This CDR3 is 16 amino acids long. The V gene lost 2 bases and the J gene lost 4 bases, with 15 bases spanning the gap. The CDR3 reads CASSELSGEIYNEQFF. CDR3 DNA sequence: TGTGCCAGCAGTGAACTGTCAGGGGAAATTTACAATGAGCAGTTCTTC.

The chain is built from TRBV12-5 and TRBJ2-3, with 7 nucleotides matching TRBD1. Looked up from germline, CDR1 is LGHNT and CDR2 is FRNRAP. This CDR3 region has 16 residues. Unmatched junction bases numbered 6, after V lost 2 bases and J lost 1 base. CDR3 nucleotide sequence: TGTGCTAGTGGTTTGTCCTGGACAGGCCGCACAGATACGCAGTATTTT. Protein sequence: CASGLSWTGRTDTQYF.

This clone was seen once. The chain carries TRBV18 and TRBJ2-1; D uncertain. Germline V lookup: CDR1 KGHSH, CDR2 LQKENI. CDR3 length: 14 amino acids. V shed 2 bases and J shed 4 bases, with 9 bases lying between them. CDR3 in amino acids: CASSPDLQYNEQFF. The CDR3 nucleotides are TGTGCCAGCTCACCAGATCTCCAATACAATGAGCAGTTCTTC.

The chain's CDR3 is CASSPDPGSYGYTF. CDR3 DNA: TGCGCCAGCAGCCCGGACCCGGGGTCCTATGGCTACACCTTC. The chain recombines TRBV4-1 with TRBJ1-2; no clear D gene. The CDR3 sequence is 14 residues long. Germline CDR1 reads MGHRA; CDR2 reads YSYEKL. The V end was cut by 4 bases, the J end by 4 bases, with 13 bases between.

In this sample, this clone turned up once. The CDR3 loop reads CSVETGDSYEQYF. The CDR3 DNA is TGCAGCGTTGAAACGGGAGATAGCTACGAGCAGTACTTC. The chain joins TRBV29-1 to TRBJ2-7; maybe TRBD2 (6 bases). V shed 2 bases and J shed 3 bases, with 11 bases lying between them. The CDR3 has 13 residues. Germline V lookup: CDR1 SQVTM, CDR2 ANQGSEA.

V and J are TRBV4-1 and TRBJ1-1; D not resolved. This CDR3 region has 13 residues. V gave up 8 bases and J gave up 7 bases, with 17 bases separating them. CDR1 is MGHRA and CDR2 is YSYEKL in the germline V gene. In DNA form, the CDR3 reads TGCGCCAGCGCCACGAGGGAATACAATGAAGCTTTCTTT. It encodes CASATREYNEAFF.

The chain is built from TRBV21-1 and TRBJ2-7. TRBV21-1 is a known pseudogene. This CDR3 is built from 13 residues. CDR3 sequence (DNA): TGTGCCAGCAGTTTATCCGTAGGGTACGAGCAGTACTTC. It encodes CASSLSVGYEQYF.

CDR3 in DNA: TGTGCCAGCAGCTCCGAGGAGACCCAGTACTTC. Its protein product is CASSSEETQYF. The rearrangement links TRBV7-2 to TRBJ2-5, with no clear D. Trimming cost V 4 bases and J 5 bases, with 5 bases left between them. The length of the CDR3 is 11 residues. The germline V gene has CDR1 SGHTA and CDR2 FQGNSA.

The rearrangement links TRBV19 to TRBJ1-6; the D is unclear. The CDR3 extends over 15 amino acids. The germline V gene has CDR1 LNHDA and CDR2 SQIVND (reference sequence). The V gene lost 7 bases and the J gene lost 3 bases, with 13 bases spanning the gap. The CDR3 here is CASTAWNHYNSPLHF. The DNA for the CDR3 is TGTGCCAGTACGGCCTGGAATCACTATAATTCACCCCTCCACTTT.

This chain uses TRBV29-1 with TRBJ2-2, with no clear D. Trimming took 7 bases from V and 4 from J, leaving 10 bases between them. Germline CDR1 SQVTM, CDR2 ANQGSEA. This CDR3 region has 12 residues. For the CDR3, the DNA is TGCAGCGCCCTAGTGGGCACCGGGGAGCTGTTTTTT. It yields the protein CSALVGTGELFF.